This entry features one T cell receptor (beta chain) sequence. Its recognized antigen is unknown. No much larger clonotype is one base removed from it; base qualities were not supplied. The data belong to a study of T cells after yellow fever vaccination (dated by TCRdb to the late 2010s). About the investigation overall: The SMART-Seq v4 Ultra Low Input RNA kit was used to prepare libraries from fractions with low cell numbers. Blood was collected at multiple timepoints before and after primary and secondary immunization, and bulk PBMC replicates and cell subsets were isolated. Two healthy male donors made up the cohort, one aged 18 to 30 years and the other aged 30 to 40 years. Bulk TCR alpha and beta repertoires were sequenced longitudinally to track T-cell clones before and after primary and booster YFV17D yellow fever vaccination. The paper as a whole reports these results and caveats: The secondary T-cell response was found to be weaker but faster than the primary response, with a peak reached on day 5 rather than on day 15. After the booster, most of the clones that had expanded following primary vaccination were detected again (almost 98% of CD4 and around 90% of CD8), which suggests that memory was broadly maintained. A small fraction of clonotypes showed up in both the CD4 and CD8 compartments, probably as a result of convergent recombination. Because abundant contaminating clonotypes from the bulk population could be contained in FACS-sorted repertoires, computational filtering was required. Because only two donors were included in the study, the extent to which the findings can be generalized is limited.

Synthesis of TCR cDNA relied on 5'RACE template switching, a step that introduced a universal primer site along with unique molecular identifiers. Priming of cDNA synthesis was performed from both the TCR alpha and TCR beta constant segments. Libraries were amplified in two PCR steps, with sample barcodes and sequencing adapters added in the second step. Sequencing of the libraries was done on either Illumina HiSeq 2500 (2x100 bp) or NovaSeq (2x150 bp). The paper's processing steps were these. MIGEC was used to demultiplex reads and collapse the reads into UMI consensus sequences, and MiXCR was used for V(D)J alignment. Clonotypes responding to the vaccine were identified with edgeR on replicate PBMC samples, with the criteria of FDR below 0.01 and a log2 fold change above 5 up to day 15. Each bulk clonotype received a CD4 or CD8 identity based on whether the sequenced CD4 or CD8 repertoire contained that clonotype at higher abundance. TCRdb's own reprocessing of the public reads used fastp at Q25 and MiXCR and kept productive beta chains. When rows share a CDR3 protein, they turn into one entry using the most common DNA and genes. For this entry, the V and J calls and clone size follow TCRdb and not the study's own pipeline. The sample records 510,000 or so distinct CDR3 sequences, over 15% of which are singletons. The top ten clones comprise roughly an eighth of the sample.

The junction shows trimming of 11 bases on V and 7 bases on J, plus 18 bases between the germline ends. The CDR1 and CDR2 encoded by the germline V gene (reference sequence) are LGHDT and YNNKEL. The CDR3 spans 13 residues, from the cysteine through the phenylalanine. Left in the record is the CDR3 DNA by itself, 39 bases read in frame from the first base. The sample's treatment or condition label, decoded: live attenuated yellow fever vaccine strain. At each blood-draw timepoint, two biological replicates of bulk PBMCs were collected. A standard Ficoll-Paque protocol was used to isolate PBMCs from peripheral blood. TriZol was used to extract RNA from bulk PBMCs, from CD4 and CD8 fractions, and from dextramer-positive and dextramer-negative fractions.

The chain links TRBV3-1 with TRBJ2-1; TRBD2 could be the D gene, as 6 bases match. The source of this sequence is a man younger than 45 who received the YFV17D yellow fever vaccine. The sample in question was PBMCs, obtained 15 days after the yellow fever booster vaccination. CDR3 protein: CAARGGGRNEQFF. The DNA sequence follows: TGTGCCGCGCGTGGGGGAGGTCGGAATGAGCAGTTCTTC.